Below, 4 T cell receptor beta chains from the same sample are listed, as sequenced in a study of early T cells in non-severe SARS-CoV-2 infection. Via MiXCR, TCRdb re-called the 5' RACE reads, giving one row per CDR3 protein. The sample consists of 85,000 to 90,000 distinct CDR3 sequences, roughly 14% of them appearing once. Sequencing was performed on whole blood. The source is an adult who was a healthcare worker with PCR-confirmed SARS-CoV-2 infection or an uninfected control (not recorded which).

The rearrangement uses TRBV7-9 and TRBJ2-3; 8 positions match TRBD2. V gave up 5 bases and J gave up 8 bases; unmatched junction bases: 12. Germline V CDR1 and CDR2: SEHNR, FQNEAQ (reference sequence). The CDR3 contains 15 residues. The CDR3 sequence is CASSPGLALLGTQYF. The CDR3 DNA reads TGTGCCAGCAGCCCCGGACTAGCCTTATTGGGTACGCAGTATTTT.

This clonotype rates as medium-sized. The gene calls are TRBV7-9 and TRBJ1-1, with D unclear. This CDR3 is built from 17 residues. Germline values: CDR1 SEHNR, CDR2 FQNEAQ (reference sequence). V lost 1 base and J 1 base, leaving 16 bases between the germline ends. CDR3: CASSLVPPGGKNTEAFF. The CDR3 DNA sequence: TGTGCCAGCAGCTTAGTCCCCCCGGGCGGGAAGAACACTGAAGCTTTCTTT. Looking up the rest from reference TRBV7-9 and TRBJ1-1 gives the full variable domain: DTGVSQNPRHKITKRGQNVTFRCDPISEHNRLYWYRQTLGQGPEFLTYFQNEAQLEKSRLLSDRFSAERPKGSFSTLEIQRTEQGDSAMYLCASSLVPPGGKNTEAFFGQGTRLTVV.

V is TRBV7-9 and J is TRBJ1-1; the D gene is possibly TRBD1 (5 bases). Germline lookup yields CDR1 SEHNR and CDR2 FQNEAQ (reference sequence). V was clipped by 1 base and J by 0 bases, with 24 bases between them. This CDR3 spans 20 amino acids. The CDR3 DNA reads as TGTGCCAGCAGCTTAGGCCTGAGATTGGGACGGGACCAAATGAACACTGAAGCTTTCTTT. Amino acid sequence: CASSLGLRLGRDQMNTEAFF.

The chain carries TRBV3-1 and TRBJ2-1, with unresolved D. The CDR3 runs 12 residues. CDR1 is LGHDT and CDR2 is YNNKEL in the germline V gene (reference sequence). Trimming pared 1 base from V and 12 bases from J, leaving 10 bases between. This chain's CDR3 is CASSQGTWGQFF. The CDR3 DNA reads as TGTGCCAGCAGCCAAGGGACCTGGGGGCAGTTCTTC.